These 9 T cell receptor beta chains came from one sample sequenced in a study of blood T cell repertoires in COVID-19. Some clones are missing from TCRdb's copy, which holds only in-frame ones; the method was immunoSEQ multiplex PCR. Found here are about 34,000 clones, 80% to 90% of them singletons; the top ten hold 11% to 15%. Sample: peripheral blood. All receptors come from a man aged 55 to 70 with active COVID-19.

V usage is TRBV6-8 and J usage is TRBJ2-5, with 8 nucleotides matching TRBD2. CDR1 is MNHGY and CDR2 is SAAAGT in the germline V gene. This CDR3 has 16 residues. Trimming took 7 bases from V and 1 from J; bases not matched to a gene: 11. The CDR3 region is CASNAGRAKGQETQYF. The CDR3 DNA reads TGTGCCAGCAATGCCGGGAGGGCCAAGGGCCAAGAGACCCAGTACTTC.

CDR3 coding DNA: TGTGCCACCAGTGATCCGGGTGGCACCGGGGAGCTGTTTTTT. It specifies CATSDPGGTGELFF. The chain carries TRBV24-1 and TRBJ2-2; D call uncertain. Germline CDR1 is KGHDR and CDR2 is SFDVKD. The CDR3 has 14 amino acids. V was pared by 3 bases and J by 4 bases, with 8 bases between.

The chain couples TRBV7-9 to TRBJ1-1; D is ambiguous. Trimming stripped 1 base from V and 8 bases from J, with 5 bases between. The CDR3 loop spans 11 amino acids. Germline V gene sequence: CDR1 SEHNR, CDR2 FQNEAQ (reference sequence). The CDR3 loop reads CASSLGREAFF. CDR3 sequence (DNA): TGTGCCAGCAGCTTAGGGCGGGAAGCTTTCTTT.

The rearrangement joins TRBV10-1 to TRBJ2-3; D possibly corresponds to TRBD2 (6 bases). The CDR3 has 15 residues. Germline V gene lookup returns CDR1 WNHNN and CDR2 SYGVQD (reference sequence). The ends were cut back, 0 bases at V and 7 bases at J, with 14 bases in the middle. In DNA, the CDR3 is TGCGCCAGCAGTGAGTCGGGGTACGGGAGTTATACGCAGTATTTT. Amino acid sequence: CASSESGYGSYTQYF.

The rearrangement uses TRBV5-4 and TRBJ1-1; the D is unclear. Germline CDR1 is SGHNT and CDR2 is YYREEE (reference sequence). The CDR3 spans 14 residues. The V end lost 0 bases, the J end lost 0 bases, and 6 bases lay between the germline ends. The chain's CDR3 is CASSLATLNTEAFF. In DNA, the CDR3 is TGTGCCAGCAGCTTGGCGACATTGAACACTGAAGCTTTCTTT.

CDR3 sequence (DNA): TGTGCCAGCAGGGAGGCCGGGACAGGAAGCACCGGGGAGCTGTTTTTT. It codes for CASREAGTGSTGELFF. V usage is TRBV25-1 and J usage is TRBJ2-2; 8 bases line up with TRBD1. J gave up 4 bases and V 6 bases, and 10 bases lay outside the gene matches. Germline V gives CDR1 MGHDK, CDR2 SYGVNS. The CDR3 length is 16 residues. Full variable domain (outside the CDR3, taken from reference TRBV25-1 and TRBJ2-2): EADIYQTPRYLVIGTGKKITLECSQTMGHDKMYWYQQDPGMELHLIHYSYGVNSTEKGDLSSESTVSRIRTEHFPLTLESARPSHTSQYLCASREAGTGSTGELFFGEGSRLTVL.

CDR3 amino acids: CASEDQGAGGYTF. The CDR3 DNA is TGTGCCAGTGAAGATCAGGGGGCAGGTGGCTACACCTTC. V usage is TRBV19 and J usage is TRBJ1-2; 8 bases fit TRBD1. Per germline, CDR1 LNHDA and CDR2 SQIVND (reference sequence). This CDR3 comprises 13 residues. V was clipped by 8 bases and J by 7 bases; unmatched bases: 9.

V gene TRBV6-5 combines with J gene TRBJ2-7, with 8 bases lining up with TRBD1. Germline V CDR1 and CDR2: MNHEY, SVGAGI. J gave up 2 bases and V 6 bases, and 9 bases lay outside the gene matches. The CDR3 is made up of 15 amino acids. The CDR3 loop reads CASRGQDGRPYEQYF. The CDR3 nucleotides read TGTGCCAGCAGGGGACAGGACGGTCGACCCTACGAGCAGTACTTC.

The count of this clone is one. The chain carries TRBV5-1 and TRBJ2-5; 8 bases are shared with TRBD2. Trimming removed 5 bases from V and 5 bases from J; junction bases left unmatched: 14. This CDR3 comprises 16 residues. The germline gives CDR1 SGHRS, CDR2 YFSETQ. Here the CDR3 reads CASSPSGQTRWETQYF. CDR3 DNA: TGCGCCAGCAGTCCTAGCGGGCAGACACGTTGGGAGACCCAGTACTTC.